Only one count was recorded for the clone carrying this TCR beta chain. Its target is not known. TCR beta was sequenced from blood CD8+ and CD4+ T cells. CDR3 length: 14 residues. CDR1 and CDR2 (germline): SGDLS, YYNGEE. The V end was cut by 0 bases, the J end by 5 bases, with 12 bases between. Random-hexamer reverse transcription was applied to about 0.5 to 1 ug RNA. An immunoSEQ multiplex PCR generated amplified TCR beta CDR3 products spanning 54 Vbeta and 13 Jbeta. TCRdb called the immunoSEQ multiplex PCR reads again in MiXCR, with one record for every CDR3 protein. The sample consists of around 150,000 distinct CDR3 sequences, around 93% of them appearing once. This record belongs to a study of CD8 T cells in Susac syndrome. Notes on the study in general: Peak Susac CD8+ clonal expansion was seen in TEMRA cells and active patients.

The V gene is TRBV9, the J gene TRBJ2-7, with TRBD2 as a possible D gene (5 bases). The sequence derives from a human donor with Susac syndrome. Sequenced sample: CD8+ T cells from PBMCs. CDR3 DNA: TGTGCCAGCAGCGTAGGAAGCGGTGGGAACGAGCAGTACTTC. The encoded protein is CASSVGSGGNEQYF.